The clone carrying this T cell receptor (beta chain) was observed once. The data originate from a study of T cell changes during pregnancy in multiple sclerosis. Repertoires were generated with immunoSEQ multiplex PCR, while TCRdb's copy carries only in-frame clones and drops some. The sample holds tens of thousands of clones, 85% to 95% seen once. This CDR3 region has 13 residues. Trimming shortened V by 4 bases and J by 7 bases, and 10 bases separated the two germline ends. Germline CDR1 MGHRA, CDR2 YSYEKL. The source is a female donor with multiple sclerosis, enrolled in a pregnancy study. The rearrangement joins TRBV4-1 to TRBJ1-4, with D possibly being TRBD1 (6 bases). The sequences come from peripheral blood, collected in the first trimester of pregnancy. The CDR3 loop reads CASSRQDTEKLFF. The CDR3 DNA is TGCGCCAGCAGCCGACAGGACACTGAAAAACTGTTTTTT.